The rows below give T cell receptor beta chains drawn from one sample of a study of CD8+CD57+ T cells in acquired aplastic anemia. A single record per CDR3 protein comes from TCRdb applying MiXCR to the reads. The table includes about 190,000 distinct CDR3 sequences, roughly half detected once. Sample: sorted CD4+, CD8+, or CD8+CD57+ T cells (not recorded which) from PBMCs. Source of these receptors: a human donor in good health, serving as a control. CDR3s include the opening cysteine and the closing phenylalanine or tryptophan. A D gene is named only where the DNA matches it firmly. Only part of the rows carry a size: once, few, many, or a class if the clone is expanded.

J gene | D gene | clone size | V gene | CDR3 DNA | CDR3 protein
TRBJ1-2 | TRBD1 | - | TRBV14 | TGTGCCAGCAGCAGGACACAGGGGTTCTATGGCTACACCTTC | CASSRTQGFYGYTF
TRBJ1-5 | TRBD1 | many | TRBV6-6 | TGTGCCAGCAGCTACCCCGGGACAGGGGGCGATCAGCCCCAGCATTTT | CASSYPGTGGDQPQHF
TRBJ2-1 | - | many | TRBV5-5 | TGTGCCAGCAGCACGGGACGGATAACCTACAATGAGCAGTTCTTC | CASSTGRITYNEQFF
TRBJ1-3 | - | - | TRBV10-3 | TGTGCCACCAGAGACAACTCTGGAAACACCATATATTTT | CATRDNSGNTIYF
TRBJ2-1 | TRBD1 | - | TRBV15 | TGTGCCACCAGCAGAGATAGAACGGGACAGGGGGACAATGAGCAGTTCTTC | CATSRDRTGQGDNEQFF
TRBJ1-1 | - | - | TRBV7-9 | TGTGCCAGCAGCTTGCTTGACAGCCCCGAAGCTTTCTTT | CASSLLDSPEAFF
TRBJ2-1 | - | - | TRBV14 | TGTGCCAGCAGCCAAGGAGGTCCCCCACTCAATGAGCAGTTCTTC | CASSQGGPPLNEQFF
TRBJ2-1 | TRBD2 | few | TRBV19 | TGTGCCAGTAAGGGACTAGCGGGGGGACACTACAATGAGCAGTTCTTC | CASKGLAGGHYNEQFF
TRBJ1-5 | - | - | TRBV7-2 | TGTGCCAGCAGCCTCCGTGGGGGGGCAGAACACAATCAGCCCCAGCATTTT | CASSLRGGAEHNQPQHF
TRBJ2-7 | - | once | TRBV10-3 | TGTGCCATCAGTGGCTCTTGGGGAGGCGAGCAGTACTTC | CAISGSWGGEQYF
TRBJ2-7 | - | - | TRBV18 | TGTGCCAGCCCAAGGAACAGGCAAACCTACGAGCAGTACTTC | CASPRNRQTYEQYF
TRBJ2-5 | TRBD2 | - | TRBV20-1 | TGCAGTGCTAGAGATCTAGCGGGGGGATACGATCAAGAGACCCAGTACTTC | CSARDLAGGYDQETQYF
TRBJ2-1 | TRBD1 | - | TRBV9 | TGTGCCAGCACCCGGGACAGGCCAAGGAAACAGTTCTTC | CASTRDRPRKQFF
TRBJ1-1 | - | few | TRBV18 | TGTGCCAGCTCACCACCGGCGGGGATGGGGACTGAAGCTTTCTTT | CASSPPAGMGTEAFF
TRBJ2-5 | - | many | TRBV6-5 | TGTGCCAGCAGTTACTCCCATAGTCCTGAGACCCAGTACTTC | CASSYSHSPETQYF
TRBJ1-5 | - | many | TRBV4-2 | TGTGCCAGCAGCCAGACAGACAGAGCCAATCAGCCCCAGCATTTT | CASSQTDRANQPQHF
TRBJ1-2 | TRBD1 | - | TRBV7-3 | TGTGCCAGCAGCCGACAGGGCGGAGGCTACACCTTC | CASSRQGGGYTF
TRBJ2-1 | TRBD2 | - | TRBV15 | TGTGCCACCAGCAGCTTACGAATGGGCGGGAGCTCCTACAATGAGCAGTTCTTC | CATSSLRMGGSSYNEQFF
TRBJ1-2 | TRBD1 | - | TRBV29-1 | TGCAGCGTTGATCGAGGAGCGGGACAGAACTATGGCTACACCTTC | CSVDRGAGQNYGYTF
TRBJ2-1 | TRBD2 | many | TRBV7-2 | TGTGCCAGCAGCTTAGCACTAGCGGGGGGCGTCACTGAGCAGTTCTTC | CASSLALAGGVTEQFF
TRBJ2-3 | - | - | TRBV29-1 | TGCAGCGTTGAGAGGGGCAGGGCGACAGATACGCAGTATTTT | CSVERGRATDTQYF
TRBJ1-1 | - | many | TRBV7-6 | TGTGCCAGCAGCCTAAAAACGGGGAACACTGAAGCTTTCTTT | CASSLKTGNTEAFF
TRBJ1-1 | TRBD1 | - | TRBV24-1 | TGTGCCATTCAAGAGACAGGGATGAACACTGAAGCTTTCTTT | CAIQETGMNTEAFF
TRBJ2-7 | TRBD1 | many | TRBV20-1 | TGCAGAGCAGGACAGGGAACATCCTACGAGCAGTACTTC | CRAGQGTSYEQYF
TRBJ2-7 | TRBD1 | - | TRBV10-3 | TGTGCCATAGAGGGGACAGGGGACTACGAGCAGTACTTC | CAIEGTGDYEQYF
TRBJ1-5 | TRBD1 | - | TRBV7-9 | TGTGCCAGCAGCCCATCCGGGACAGGGAATCAGCCCCAGCATTTT | CASSPSGTGNQPQHF
TRBJ1-2 | - | once | TRBV29-1 | TGCAGCGTTGAGGGCAGGGGATATGGCTACACCTTC | CSVEGRGYGYTF
TRBJ2-7 | - | - | TRBV20-1 | TGCAGTGCTGAACACAGGGACTCCTACGAGCAGTACTTC | CSAEHRDSYEQYF
TRBJ1-2 | - | - | TRBV20-1 | TGCAGTGCCAGGGGCTTAGACAACTATGGCTACACCTTC | CSARGLDNYGYTF
TRBJ2-7 | TRBD1 | - | TRBV9 | TGTGCCAGCAGCGTAGGGAGGACAGGGGGCAACGAGCAGTACTTC | CASSVGRTGGNEQYF
TRBJ2-2 | - | once | TRBV13 | TGTGCCAGCAGCGTAGCAACAGGGGAGCTGTTTTTT | CASSVATGELFF
TRBJ2-5 | TRBD1 | many | TRBV7-2 | TGTGCCAGCAGCCGACAGGGCCAAGAGACCCAGTACTTC | CASSRQGQETQYF
TRBJ1-1 | TRBD1 | - | TRBV7-2 | TGTGCCAGCAGGATGACAGGGGGCAACACTGAAGCTTTCTTT | CASRMTGGNTEAFF
TRBJ2-5 | - | once | TRBV9 | TGTGCCAGCAGCCATCACCCCCCTAGCGACCAAGAGACCCAGTACTTC | CASSHHPPSDQETQYF
TRBJ2-5 | - | - | TRBV20-1 | TGCAGTGCTAGTTCCGGGGTGGGTCCGAGAGAGACCCAGTACTTC | CSASSGVGPRETQYF
TRBJ1-1 | - | - | TRBV7-2 | TGTGCCAGCAGCTTGGGGAGGGTCACTGAAGCTTTCTTT | CASSLGRVTEAFF
TRBJ2-1 | TRBD2 | - | TRBV20-1 | TGCAGTGCCGGGAGGGGTGAGCAGTTCTTC | CSAGRGEQFF
TRBJ1-2 | - | - | TRBV12-3/TRBV12-4 | TGTGCCAGCAGTCCCCCCGGGGGAACGAGAGGCTACACCTTC | CASSPPGGTRGYTF
TRBJ2-4 | - | many | TRBV19 | TGTGCCAGTAGTATGCGGGGTCAACAAAACATTCAGTACTTC | CASSMRGQQNIQYF
TRBJ2-7 | TRBD1 | many | TRBV7-9 | TGTGCCAGCAGGAAGACAGGGAACTACGAGCAGTACTTC | CASRKTGNYEQYF
TRBJ2-3 | TRBD2 | many | TRBV7-3 | TGTGCCAGCAGCCGAGCGGGGGGAAGCACAGATACGCAGTATTTT | CASSRAGGSTDTQYF